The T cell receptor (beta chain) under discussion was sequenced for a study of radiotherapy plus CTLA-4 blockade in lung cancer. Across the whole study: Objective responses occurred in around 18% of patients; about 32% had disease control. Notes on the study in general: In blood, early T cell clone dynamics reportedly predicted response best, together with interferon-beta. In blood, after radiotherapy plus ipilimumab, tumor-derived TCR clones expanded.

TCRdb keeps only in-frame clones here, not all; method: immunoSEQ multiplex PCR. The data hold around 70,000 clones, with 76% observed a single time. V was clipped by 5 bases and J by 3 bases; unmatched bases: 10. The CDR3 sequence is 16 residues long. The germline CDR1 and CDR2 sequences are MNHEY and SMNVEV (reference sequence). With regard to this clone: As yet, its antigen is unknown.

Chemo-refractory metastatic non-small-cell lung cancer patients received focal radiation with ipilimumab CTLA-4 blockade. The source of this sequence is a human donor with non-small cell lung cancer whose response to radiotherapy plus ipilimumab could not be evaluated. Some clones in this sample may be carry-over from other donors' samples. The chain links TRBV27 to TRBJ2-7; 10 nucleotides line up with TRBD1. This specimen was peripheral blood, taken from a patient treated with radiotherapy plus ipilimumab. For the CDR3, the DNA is TGTGCCAGCAGTCCGAGACAGGGGGCGCAAGGCTACGAGCAGTACTTC. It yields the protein CASSPRQGAQGYEQYF.